This TCR beta chain was identified during a study of T cells in Graves' hyperthyroidism and ophthalmopathy. Study-wide results and caveats: Researchers found most expanded thyroid clonotypes above 0.001 in blood as well.

Patients with uncontrolled infections, other autoimmune diseases, pregnancy or lactation were excluded. Diagnosing involved the use of clinical symptoms, serum thyroxine and TRAb, thyroid ultrasound and orbital computed tomography. The CDR3 contains 16 residues. The J segment lost 5 bases and the V segment lost 7 bases, leaving 13 bases of the junction unmatched. Germline V gives CDR1 WNHNN, CDR2 SYGVQD (reference sequence). To note about this clonotype: Its specificity is unknown.

The investigators amplified TCR beta CDR3 regions from RNA transcripts. The primer set for the first-round RT-PCR of the TCR CDR3 was HTBI. TCRdb analysed the multiplex PCR reads with MiXCR anew, one entry per CDR3 protein. The table shows some 370,000 distinct CDR3 sequences, with over 12% occurring only once. Sequences were obtained from blood. The receptor was derived from a man aged 50-60 years with Graves' ophthalmopathy. This chain links TRBV10-1 with TRBJ2-7, with 11 bases matching TRBD1. CDR3 nucleotides: TGCGCCAGCATTCGGGTCGTAAGGACAGGGGGCAACGAGCAGTACTTC. It codes for CASIRVVRTGGNEQYF.